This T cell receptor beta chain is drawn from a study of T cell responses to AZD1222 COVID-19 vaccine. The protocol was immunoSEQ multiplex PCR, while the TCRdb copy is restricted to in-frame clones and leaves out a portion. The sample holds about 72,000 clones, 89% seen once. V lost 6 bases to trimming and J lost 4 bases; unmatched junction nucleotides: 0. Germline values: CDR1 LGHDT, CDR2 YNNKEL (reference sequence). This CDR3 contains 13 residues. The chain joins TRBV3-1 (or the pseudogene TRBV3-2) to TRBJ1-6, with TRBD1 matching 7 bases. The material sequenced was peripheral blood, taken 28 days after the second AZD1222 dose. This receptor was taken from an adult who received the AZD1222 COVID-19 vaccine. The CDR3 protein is CASRQGYNSPLHF. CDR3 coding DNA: TGTGCCAGCAGACAGGGGTATAATTCACCCCTCCACTTT.